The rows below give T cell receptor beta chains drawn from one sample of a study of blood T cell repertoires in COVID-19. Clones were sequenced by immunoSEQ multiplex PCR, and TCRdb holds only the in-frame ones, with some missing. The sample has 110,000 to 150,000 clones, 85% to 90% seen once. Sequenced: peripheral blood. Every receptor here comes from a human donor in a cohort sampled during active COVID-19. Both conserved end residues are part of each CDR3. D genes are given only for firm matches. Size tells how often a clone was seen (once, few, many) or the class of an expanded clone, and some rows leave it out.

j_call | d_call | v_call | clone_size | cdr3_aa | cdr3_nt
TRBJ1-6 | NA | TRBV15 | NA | CATSRGDYSSPLHF | TGTGCCACCAGCAGAGGAGACTATAGTTCACCCCTCCACTTT
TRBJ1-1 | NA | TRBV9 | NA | CASSSRTDNTEAFF | TGTGCCAGCAGCTCGCGGACAGACAACACTGAAGCTTTCTTT
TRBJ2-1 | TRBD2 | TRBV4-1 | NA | CASSHSLTSGSYNEQFF | TGCGCCAGCAGCCATTCCCTTACTAGCGGGAGTTACAATGAGCAGTTCTTC
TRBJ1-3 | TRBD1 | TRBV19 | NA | CASSTLDRGRHSGNTIYF | TGTGCCAGTAGTACCCTGGACAGGGGGCGGCACTCTGGAAACACCATATATTTT
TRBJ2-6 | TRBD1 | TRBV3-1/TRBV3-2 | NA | CASSSNPGTGHKSGANVLTF | TGTGCCAGCAGCTCCAACCCCGGGACAGGGCATAAATCTGGGGCCAACGTCCTGACTTTC
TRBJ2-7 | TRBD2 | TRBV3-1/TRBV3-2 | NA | CASSQLSGGTSGYEQYF | TGTGCCAGCAGCCAACTTTCAGGGGGGACTAGCGGATACGAGCAGTACTTC
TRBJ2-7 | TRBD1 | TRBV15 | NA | CATSMDRGLREQYF | TGTGCCACCAGCATGGACAGGGGTCTTCGCGAGCAGTACTTC
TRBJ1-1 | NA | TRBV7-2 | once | CASRRGHREEAFF | TGTGCCAGCAGGAGGGGACATCGCGAGGAAGCTTTCTTT
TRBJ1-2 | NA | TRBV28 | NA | CASSLGGETYGYTF | TGTGCCAGCAGCCTCGGGGGGGAGACCTATGGCTACACCTTC
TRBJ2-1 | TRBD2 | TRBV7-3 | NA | CASSLTAGTSGLYEQFF | TGTGCCAGCAGCTTAACGGCCGGGACTAGCGGGCTCTATGAGCAGTTCTTC
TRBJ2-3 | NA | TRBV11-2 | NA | CASSPRDTQYF | TGTGCCAGCAGCCCTAGAGATACGCAGTATTTT
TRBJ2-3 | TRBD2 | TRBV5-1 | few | CASSPSGGRDTQYF | TGCGCCAGCAGCCCTTCGGGGGGGCGGGATACGCAGTATTTT
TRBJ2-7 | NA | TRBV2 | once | CASSEGGPYEQYF | TGTGCCAGCAGTGAAGGGGGGCCCTACGAGCAGTACTTC
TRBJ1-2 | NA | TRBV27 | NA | CASSPTPPGQHFRANYGYTF | TGTGCCAGCAGTCCTACACCTCCCGGACAGCACTTCCGAGCTAACTATGGCTACACCTTC
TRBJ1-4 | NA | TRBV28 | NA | CASSFSGFDEKLFF | TGTGCCAGCAGTTTCTCCGGGTTTGATGAAAAACTGTTTTTT
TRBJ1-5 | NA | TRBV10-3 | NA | CAISETDQPQHF | TGTGCCATCAGTGAGACAGATCAGCCCCAGCATTTT
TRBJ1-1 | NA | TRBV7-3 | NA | CASSPGPYTEAFF | TGTGCCAGCAGCCCAGGCCCTTACACTGAAGCTTTCTTT
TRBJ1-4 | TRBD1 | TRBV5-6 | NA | CASSLARQGGEKLFF | TGTGCCAGCAGCTTGGCCCGACAGGGTGGTGAAAAACTGTTTTTT
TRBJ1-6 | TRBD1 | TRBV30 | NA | CAWSVQRGPRNSPLHF | TGTGCCTGGAGTGTACAAAGGGGGCCCAGAAATTCACCCCTCCACTTT
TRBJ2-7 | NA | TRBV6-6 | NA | CASSYGGREYEQYF | TGTGCCAGCAGTTACGGGGGCAGGGAATACGAGCAGTACTTC
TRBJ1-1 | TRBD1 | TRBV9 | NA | CASSAQGAYTEAFF | TGTGCCAGCAGCGCACAGGGGGCTTACACTGAAGCTTTCTTT
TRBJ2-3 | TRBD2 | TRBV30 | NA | CAGTSGSTDTQYF | TGTGCCGGGACTAGCGGGAGCACAGATACGCAGTATTTT
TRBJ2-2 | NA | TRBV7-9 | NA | CASSRSGQGAGELFF | TGTGCCAGCAGCAGATCCGGTCAAGGGGCCGGGGAGCTGTTTTTT
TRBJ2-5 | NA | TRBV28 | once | CASHRASAGETQYF | TGTGCCAGCCACCGTGCCTCCGCCGGGGAGACCCAGTACTTC
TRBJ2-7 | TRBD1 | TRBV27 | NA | CASSPGTGIYEQYF | TGTGCCAGCAGCCCTGGGACAGGTATCTACGAGCAGTACTTC
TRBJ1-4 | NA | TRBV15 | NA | CATSGRDINEKLFF | TGTGCCACCAGCGGCCGGGACATTAATGAAAAACTGTTTTTT
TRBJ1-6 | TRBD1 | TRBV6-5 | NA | CASTLDRDNNSPLHF | TGTGCCAGCACTTTGGACAGGGATAATAATTCACCCCTCCACTTT
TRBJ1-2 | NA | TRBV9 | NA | CASSQGQKYGYTF | TGTGCCAGCAGCCAGGGGCAGAAATATGGCTACACCTTC
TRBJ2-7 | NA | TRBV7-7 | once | CASSFDTSYEQYF | TGTGCTAGCAGCTTTGACACCTCCTACGAGCAGTACTTC
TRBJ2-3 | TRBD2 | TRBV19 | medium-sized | CASRLAGDTQYF | TGTGCCAGCCGACTAGCGGGAGATACGCAGTATTTT
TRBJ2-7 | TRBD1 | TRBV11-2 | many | CASSLTGGLYEQYF | TGTGCCAGCAGCTTAACAGGGGGATTGTACGAGCAGTACTTC
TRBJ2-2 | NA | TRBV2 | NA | CASSEREAGELFF | TGTGCCAGCAGTGAAAGGGAGGCCGGGGAGCTGTTTTTT
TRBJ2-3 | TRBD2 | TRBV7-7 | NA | CASSLASGATDTQYF | TGTGCCAGCAGCTTAGCAAGCGGGGCCACAGATACGCAGTATTTT
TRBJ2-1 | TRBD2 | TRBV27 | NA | CASSTTSHYEQFF | TGTGCCAGCAGTACGACTAGCCATTATGAGCAGTTCTTC
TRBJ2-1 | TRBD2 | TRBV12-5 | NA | CASGLSGGDEQFF | TGTGCTAGTGGTTTGAGCGGGGGGGATGAGCAGTTCTTC
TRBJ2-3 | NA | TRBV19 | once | CASSTGGGRADTQYF | TGTGCCAGTAGTACCGGAGGGGGGAGGGCAGATACGCAGTATTTT
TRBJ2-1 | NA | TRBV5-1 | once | CASRTEGGGEQFF | TGCGCCAGCAGGACTGAAGGTGGTGGTGAGCAGTTCTTC
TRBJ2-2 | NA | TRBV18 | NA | CASSPEVAVSNTGELFF | TGTGCCAGCTCACCAGAGGTAGCGGTTTCGAACACCGGGGAGCTGTTTTTT
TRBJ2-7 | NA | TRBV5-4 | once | CASSLVGASPYEQYF | TGTGCCAGCAGCTTGGTAGGGGCGAGCCCCTACGAGCAGTACTTC
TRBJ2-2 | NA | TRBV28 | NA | CASSSGIGQSVTGELFF | TGTGCCAGCAGTTCAGGTATAGGACAGAGCGTGACCGGGGAGCTGTTTTTT
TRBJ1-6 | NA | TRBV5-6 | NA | CASSLGGDSALHF | TGTGCCAGCAGCTTGGGGGGGGACTCGGCCCTCCACTTT
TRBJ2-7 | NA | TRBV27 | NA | CASSLSVDFEQYF | TGTGCCAGCAGTTTAAGCGTGGATTTCGAGCAGTACTTC
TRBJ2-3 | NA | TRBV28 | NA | CASRPLGPSNTQYF | TGTGCCAGCAGACCCCTGGGCCCAAGCAATACGCAGTATTTT
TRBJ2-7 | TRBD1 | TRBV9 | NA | CASSKTTGAYYEQYF | TGTGCCAGCAGCAAAACCACAGGGGCCTACTACGAGCAGTACTTC
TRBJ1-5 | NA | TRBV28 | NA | CASSSGGHQPQHF | TGTGCCAGCAGTTCCGGGGGGCATCAGCCCCAGCATTTT
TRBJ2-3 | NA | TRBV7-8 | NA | CASSLSYGQGTQYF | TGTGCCAGCAGCCTCTCCTATGGGCAGGGTACGCAGTATTTT
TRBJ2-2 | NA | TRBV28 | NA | CASSFAPGELFF | TGTGCCAGCAGTTTTGCGCCCGGGGAGCTGTTTTTT
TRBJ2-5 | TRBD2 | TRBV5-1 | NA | CASDPGTSGQETQYF | TGCGCCAGCGATCCAGGGACTAGCGGGCAAGAGACCCAGTACTTC
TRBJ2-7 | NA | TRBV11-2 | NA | CASSLQGRSSYEQYF | TGTGCCAGCAGCTTACAGGGGCGAAGCTCCTACGAGCAGTACTTC
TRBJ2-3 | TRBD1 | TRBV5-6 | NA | CASSLDGTGWTDTQYF | TGTGCCAGCAGCTTGGACGGGACAGGGTGGACAGATACGCAGTATTTT
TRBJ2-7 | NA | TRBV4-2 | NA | CASIASFSIHEQYF | TGTGCCAGTATCGCTAGCTTCTCGATCCACGAGCAGTACTTC
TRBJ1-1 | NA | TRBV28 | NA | CASKQELNTEAFF | TGTGCCAGCAAACAAGAACTGAACACTGAAGCTTTCTTT
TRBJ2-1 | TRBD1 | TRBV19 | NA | CASSIMDRGYNEQFF | TGTGCCAGTAGTATAATGGACAGGGGCTACAATGAGCAGTTCTTC
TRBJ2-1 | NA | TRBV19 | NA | CASSISSTGAGYNEQFF | TGTGCCAGTAGTATATCCTCAACGGGAGCCGGGTACAATGAGCAGTTCTTC